These 7 T cell receptor beta chains came from one sample sequenced in a study of identical twins. TCRdb re-called the 5' RACE reads with MiXCR, one entry per CDR3 protein. This sample has 200,000 to 300,000 distinct CDR3 sequences, with 5.5% to 7% found just once. This sample also appeared in a second study, on yellow fever vaccine responses in identical twins.

The sequenced sample consisted of memory (CD45RO+) T cells sorted from blood. The receptors were gathered from a woman between 18 and 29 years old in good health.

This clonotype has ten or more counts. The chain links TRBV20-1 to TRBJ2-1, with TRBD2 matching 8 bases. V dropped 3 bases and J dropped 3; count of bases not matched to a gene: 4. The CDR3 sequence is 14 residues long. Per germline, CDR1 DFQATT and CDR2 SNEGSKA (reference sequence). The CDR3 sequence is CSARRLAGYNEQFF. CDR3 nucleotides: TGCAGTGCTAGGAGGCTAGCGGGCTACAATGAGCAGTTCTTC.

Ten or more counts support this clonotype. The rearrangement joins TRBV20-1 to TRBJ2-3, with 8 bases identical to TRBD1. The V segment lost 6 bases and the J segment 0 bases; nucleotides outside the gene matches: 8. The CDR3 totals 15 residues. Germline loops: CDR1 DFQATT, CDR2 SNEGSKA (reference sequence). The CDR3: CSATPGQESTDTQYF. CDR3 sequence (DNA): TGCAGTGCAACTCCGGGACAGGAAAGCACAGATACGCAGTATTTT.

At least ten counts were recorded for this clonotype. V and J are TRBV5-1 and TRBJ2-7; possible D gene TRBD1, 5 bases. V was clipped by 5 bases and J by 2 bases, with 8 bases between them. This CDR3 is 12 amino acids long. Germline V gene lookup returns CDR1 SGHRS and CDR2 YFSETQ. CDR3 sequence reads: CASRQDAYEQYF. The CDR3 DNA sequence: TGCGCCAGCAGACAGGATGCCTACGAGCAGTACTTC.

This clonotype occurred many times. The J gene is TRBJ2-3, the V gene TRBV11-2, with D perhaps matching TRBD1 (5 bases). Germline V CDR1 and CDR2: SGHAT, FQNNGV. Trimming cost V 6 bases and J 4 bases, with 23 bases left between them. The CDR3 spans 17 residues. CDR3 loop: CASRKGEPGPGSDTQYF. The CDR3 nucleotides read TGTGCCAGCAGAAAAGGGGAACCGGGCCCGGGCTCAGATACGCAGTATTTT.

This clonotype was picked up a small number of times. The chain joins TRBV20-1 to TRBJ2-7; TRBD2 is a possible D gene (5 bases). V lost 3 bases to trimming and J lost 0 bases, with 9 bases between them. The CDR3 has 13 amino acids. Looked up from germline, CDR1 is DFQATT and CDR2 is SNEGSKA (reference sequence). This CDR3 is CSASEGLSYEQYV. CDR3 DNA sequence: TGCAGTGCTAGCGAGGGCCTCTCCTACGAGCAGTACGTC.

The chain recombines TRBV28 with TRBJ2-5; D is perhaps TRBD1 (6 bases). CDR1 and CDR2 from the germline V gene are MDHEN and SYDVKM. The CDR3 covers 16 residues. The V and J ends lost 1 base and 4 bases respectively, with 16 bases between them. The CDR3: CASSLSRDTRGETQYF. For the CDR3, the DNA is TGTGCCAGCAGTTTATCAAGGGACACCCGGGGAGAGACCCAGTACTTC.

The sample holds a few counts of this clonotype. The chain links TRBV10-3 to TRBJ2-1; tentative D call: TRBD2 (6 bases). This CDR3 comprises 13 residues. The germline V and J ends were trimmed by 4 bases and 9 bases, with 13 bases remaining between them. Germline-derived CDR1 and CDR2 are ENHRY and SYGVKD. The CDR3 here is CAISGAGSGEQFF. DNA for the CDR3: TGTGCCATCAGTGGGGCGGGATCGGGTGAGCAGTTCTTC.